This TCR beta chain was recovered during a study of cytomegalovirus exposure and HLA in healthy donors (dated by TCRdb to 2016 to 2017). For the wider study: An earlier analysis of some 550 of the donors reported about 290 Gb of sequence data and some 120 million unique TCR beta sequences from about 200 million T cells. An early release that covered 640 HLA-typed donors contained approximately 300 gigabases of sequencing data and 80 million or so unique TCR sequences. Among the approximately 420 genotyped donors, about 85% belonged to the genetic ancestry cluster associated with self-reported Caucasian donors. The aim of the study was to test whether cataloging public T cell receptors could identify signatures of past pathogen exposure. The study profiled the T cell repertoires of hundreds of subjects by immunosequencing and related them to cytomegalovirus serostatus. In addition to the first cohort of several hundred subjects, a separate validation cohort of some 120 different subjects was used. High-throughput TCR immunosequencing, statistical association of individual TCRs with disease status, and machine learning were combined to predict cytomegalovirus infection status. In a later analysis, previously published TCR beta repertoires from 666 donors were re-analyzed and high-resolution HLA genotyping was added so that TCR occurrence patterns could be studied. Rather than using new phenotypic data, the later analysis identified candidate immune exposures from TCR beta sequences and from how often those sequences occurred across donors. An earlier analysis of some 500 of the donors used high-throughput TCR beta sequencing to judge whether each TCR beta V gene segment behaved as functional or pseudogenic. Donor age, sex, ethnicity and CMV serostatus were collected together with the repertoire data. A later genetic analysis used genome-wide SNP genotypes for about three fifths of the 666 donors, treating that subset as a discovery cohort. Every discovery cohort repertoire had been produced on one sequencing platform. Both class I and class II loci were covered by HLA typing, at four-digit resolution. The number of typed donors differed by locus: roughly 629-640 for A, B, C, DRB1 and DQB1; some 540 for DQA1; around 610 for DPA1; and about 470 for DPB1. A few DR-DQ haplotypes were treated as single units for association and clustering because of strong linkage in the cohort. Across about 380 genotyped donors of the cohort, an average of roughly 200,000 unique TCR beta nucleotide sequences per donor were sequenced, and roughly a sixth of those sequences were non-productive.

Worth noting for this clone: Its antigen has not been determined.

V loses 2 bases of germline sequence and J loses 0 bases, and the interval between the two ends is 8 bases. Including the terminal cysteine and phenylalanine, the CDR3 comprises 14 residues. Kept here is only the CDR3 DNA, which spans 42 bases and is read in frame from base 1. The germline V gene (reference sequence) gives CDR1 as SGHAT and CDR2 as FQDESV. Broad study findings and their caveats: Linkage disequilibrium might explain the correlated functional status among segregating V segments, but an unknown experimental factor could not be excluded. The study listed 164 TCR beta chains as associated with cytomegalovirus. Some IMGT-functional V segments, including TRBV6-2 and TRBV6-3, could not be distinguished by the 87-base-pair reads and were therefore excluded. In a later analysis, several top co-occurrence clusters were reported to appear linked to parvovirus B19, influenza, CMV and Epstein-Barr virus. Roughly uniform sequencing depth across donors was assumed in presence/absence analyses, although this assumption may not hold. In a later analysis, some 17,000 TCR beta sequences were associated with specific HLA alleles at a false discovery rate of 0.05. In an earlier analysis of about 540 of the donors, most TCR beta V segments were observed in productive rearrangements about 87% or about 30% of the time, broadly matching IMGT annotations. In a later analysis, most CMV-associated TCR beta chains were found to appear HLA-restricted, with HLA associations seemingly driven largely by CMV exposure. Compared with the approximately 600-donor mean, donors in an Asian-associated ancestry cluster had fewer N-insertions in productive TCRs, according to a later genetic analysis. The classifier was reported to diagnose cytomegalovirus status with high specificity and sensitivity in both the original cohort and the validation cohort. The authors suggested that the approach could potentially be extended to other disease states and immunological phenotypes. The sequencing pipeline was judged likely to have produced a cluster of highly shared sequence variants as a technical artifact. Because some donors lacked HLA typing at each locus, the association tests relied only on the typed subset. In vitro tests confirmed that a few of the cytomegalovirus-associated TCR beta chains recognize cytomegalovirus antigens. The cohort was sequenced for TCR beta chains only, and without alpha or paired-chain data the features that could be detected were limited. In a later analysis, HLA-associated TCR beta chains were found to be more clonally expanded and to have lower generation probabilities than equally common non-associated chains. A later genetic analysis associated a missense DCLRE1C variant with V-gene and J-gene trimming of TCR beta chains, and an independent cohort replicated the association. Strong co-occurrence of HLA alleles, especially DR and DQ, made assigning TCR associations to individual alleles difficult. A further reported finding was that TCR beta sequences accurately predicted the HLA-A and HLA-B alleles for most subjects in the first cohort. In a later analysis, the rate of TCR association differed among HLA loci, with DRB1 alleles having the most associated TCRs and HLA-C alleles having the fewest. Because counts were too low, about 17 rarely observed V segments, including chromosome 9 orphons, were excluded from the earlier analysis of around 640 of the donors. While some public TCRs were present in many individuals, most TCR sequences turned up only very rarely across donors. The only immune exposure information available for the cohort was CMV serostatus.

The cohort consisted of 666 healthy bone marrow donors. All cohort members were sampled while nominally healthy, although unrecorded immune exposures were likely present. The donor was CMV seropositive and was included in the group of some 290 seropositive cohort members. A peripheral blood sample was provided by each donor, and peripheral blood mononuclear cells were used for TCR beta sequencing. Genomic DNA was extracted from the blood cell samples with the Qiagen DNeasy Blood Extraction Kit. To prepare the library, the immunoSEQ multiplex PCR assay was applied. For the multiplex PCR, a mixture combining 60 forward primers for TCR Vbeta segments and 13 reverse primers for TCR Jbeta segments was used. Amplification of the CDR3 region of rearranged TCR beta genes was performed with a multiplex PCR assay on genomic DNA. The amplified TCR beta libraries were sequenced on the Illumina HiSeq System as 87-base-pair reads. The authors' analysis ran thus. In a later analysis, approximately 74 million unique TCR beta chains were counted across the roughly 670 repertoires, and roughly 11 million of these chains were shared by at least two donors. Raw reads were error-corrected and collapsed into unique sequences by a nearest-neighbor algorithm in which closely related sequences were merged to remove PCR and sequencing errors. CDR3 sequences were aligned to IMGT reference sequences to assign V, D and J gene segments. For a sequence to be retained, a match of at least six nucleotides to both a V gene segment and a J gene segment was required. A rearrangement counted as productive if the CDR3 had no stop codons and remained in frame with V and J, and every other rearrangement counted as non-productive. CDR3 was defined according to IMGT convention as the region running from the second conserved V-encoded cysteine to the conserved J-encoded phenylalanine. The earlier analysis of about 560 of the donors excluded any sequence lacking an unambiguous match to a single V gene segment. In an earlier analysis of some 590 of the donors, a V segment was called functional when productive rearrangements were above 56.7%, and segregating when the standard deviation between donors exceeded 5%. To diagnose cytomegalovirus status from the catalog of TCR beta chain sequences, a statistical classification framework was built. In a later analysis, TCR nucleotide sequences were compared against IMGT/GENE-DB human TR gene sequences so that V and J genes could be assigned. Using the TCRdist pipeline, a later analysis assigned CDR3 sequences along with most-parsimonious VDJ recombination scenarios. In a later analysis, every TCR beta chain was defined by the combination of its CDR3 amino acid sequence and its V-gene family, and reads without a unique V-gene family were dropped. To address suspected cross-contamination and a sequencing artifact, a later analysis removed a few hundred highly shared, low-generation-probability nucleotide sequences. In a later analysis, a clonal expansion index was calculated for each public chain from normalized within-repertoire ranks of inferred template counts. Generation probabilities in a later analysis came from a VDJ recombination model fitted to out-of-frame rearrangements, and those results were checked against IGoR. A later analysis scored TCR-TCR, TCR-HLA and TCR-CMV co-occurrence with hypergeometric tests, applying a repertoire-size bias correction to TCR pairs. False discovery rates were estimated in a later analysis by permuting HLA or CMV assignments 20 times. In a later analysis, co-occurring TCRs were grouped using DBSCAN, and TCRdist sequence similarity was added for clustering within HLA-allele-positive subsets. For co-occurrence clustering, repertoires with fewer than 30,000 or more than 120,000 public chains were excluded, along with roughly 5 repertoires with anomalous nucleotide sharing. TCRdb retrieved this table from immuneACCESS and kept in-frame rearrangements only. Not all clones are present; in checked studies, unresolved V genes account for under half, and no reason is known for the remainder. V, J and clone size are taken as reported in that table, and D and trimming were inferred from the DNA itself. The sample's table covers 53,000 or so clones. The ten largest make up 5.5% to 7% of the sample.

Sample: PBMCs. This receptor was obtained from a male donor in good health and CMV-seropositive. The rearrangement joined TRBV11-1 to TRBJ2-7, with an unclear D gene assignment. Here is the DNA: TGTGCCAGCAGCTTATTGAGTAGCTCCTACGAGCAGTACTTC. This translates into CASSLLSSSYEQYF. With the rest looked up from the reference TRBV11-1 and TRBJ2-7 genes rather than sequenced, the full variable domain is EAEVAQSPRYKITEKSQAVAFWCDPISGHATLYWYRQILGQGPELLVQFQDESVVDDSQLPKDRFSAERLKGVDSTLKIQPAELGDSAMYLCASSLLSSSYEQYFGPGTRLTVT.